A single sample gave rise to the 15 T cell receptor beta chains below, sequenced in a study of CD8 T cells in Susac syndrome. An input of about 0.5 to 1 ug of RNA was subjected to reverse transcription using random hexamers. TCRdb re-called the immunoSEQ multiplex PCR reads through MiXCR, storing one row per CDR3 protein. The sample records some 26,000 distinct CDR3 sequences, around 94% being singletons. The sample taken for sequencing was CD8+ T cells from PBMCs. The receptors were gathered from a human donor in good health.

The chain employs TRBV20-1 and TRBJ1-3; tentative D call: TRBD1 (5 bases). There are 16 residues in the CDR3. V was shortened by 4 bases and J by 0 bases, with 16 bases between the two germline ends. Germline V CDR1 and CDR2: DFQATT, SNEGSKA (reference sequence). CDR3 sequence reads: CSAIGGVLSSGNTIYF. The CDR3 DNA reads TGCAGTGCTATCGGGGGGGTCCTCAGCTCTGGAAACACCATATATTTT.

The V gene is TRBV6-6, the J gene TRBJ1-5; D gene unclear. Trimming took 6 bases from V and 6 from J, leaving 15 bases between them. This CDR3 is built from 14 residues. The germline V gene has CDR1 MNHNY and CDR2 SVGAGI (reference sequence). CDR3 loop: CASSRQSRGQPQHF. CDR3 sequence (DNA): TGTGCCAGCAGCCGCCAATCTCGAGGTCAGCCCCAGCATTTT.

This clonotype came up once. The chain carries TRBV20-1 and TRBJ2-1; D is unresolved. CDR1 and CDR2 (germline): DFQATT, SNEGSKA (reference sequence). CDR3 length: 16 amino acids. Deletions cut 1 base from V and 3 bases from J, with 16 bases between. The CDR3 here is CSARGPGRQDYNEQFF. The CDR3 region has the DNA TGCAGTGCTAGAGGTCCCGGACGGCAGGACTACAATGAGCAGTTCTTC.

The rearrangement links TRBV7-2 to TRBJ2-7, with D uncertain. Trimming took 1 base from V and 7 from J, leaving 14 bases between them. The CDR3 runs 14 residues. CDR1 SGHTA and CDR2 FQGNSA come from the germline V gene. The CDR3 reads CASSLDYSGLEQYF. The CDR3 DNA sequence: TGTGCCAGCAGCTTAGATTACAGTGGGCTGGAGCAGTACTTC.

The chain employs TRBV4-3 and TRBJ2-3; 9 positions agree with TRBD2. V dropped 1 base and J dropped 4; count of bases not matched to a gene: 6. Germline CDR1 reads LGHNA; CDR2 reads YSLEER. The CDR3 covers 16 residues. CDR3 in DNA: TGCGCCAGCAGCCAAGGAGGCGGGGGGGCCCCAGATACGCAGTATTTT. This codes for CASSQGGGGAPDTQYF.

This chain joins TRBV20-1 and TRBJ1-5; 7 nucleotides match TRBD1. The germline V gene encodes CDR1 DFQATT and CDR2 SNEGSKA (reference sequence). There are 18 residues in the CDR3. Trimming took 3 bases from V and 0 from J; bases not matched to a gene: 14. Here the CDR3 DNA reads TGCAGTGCTAGCCCAGGACAGGACTTATTCAATAGCAATCAGCCCCAGCATTTT. It encodes CSASPGQDLFNSNQPQHF.

The rearrangement uses TRBV29-1 and TRBJ1-2; D uncertain. V lost 3 bases to trimming and J lost 8 bases, with 13 bases between them. From germline, CDR1 is SQVTM and CDR2 ANQGSEA. The CDR3 is made up of 12 amino acids. The CDR3 DNA reads as TGCAGCGTTGAGGGCGGTTCAGAGGGCTACACCTTC. Its protein product is CSVEGGSEGYTF.

This chain joins TRBV20-1 and TRBJ1-2; unclear D gene. V gave up 0 bases and J gave up 6 bases, with 14 bases separating them. This CDR3 region has 14 residues. Looked up from germline, CDR1 is DFQATT and CDR2 is SNEGSKA (reference sequence). DNA for the CDR3: TGCAGTGCTAGAGATGGGCAGGTGGTTAATGGCTACACCTTC. Its protein is CSARDGQVVNGYTF.

The gene calls are TRBV12-3 or TRBV12-4 and TRBJ1-2; tentative D call: TRBD1 (5 bases). The CDR3 has 11 residues. Trimming cost V 6 bases and J 7 bases, with 9 bases left between them. CDR3 sequence: CASSLGAGYTF. CDR3 DNA: TGTGCCAGCAGCCTAGGGGCTGGCTACACCTTC.

J is TRBJ1-1 and V is TRBV10-2; D remains unclear. From germline, CDR1 is WSHSY and CDR2 SAAADI. Trimming pared 7 bases from V and 5 bases from J, leaving 8 bases between. CDR3 length: 11 amino acids. The CDR3 is CASNLGTEAFF. CDR3 coding DNA: TGCGCCAGCAATCTAGGGACTGAAGCTTTCTTT.

A single count supports this clonotype. The gene calls are TRBV28 and TRBJ1-2; 8 bases are shared with TRBD1. Germline-derived CDR1 and CDR2 are MDHEN and SYDVKM. V lost 7 bases to trimming and J lost 4 bases; unmatched junction nucleotides: 11. The CDR3 is 15 amino acids. The CDR3 reads CASTRRGQVIYGYTF. Here the CDR3 DNA reads TGTGCCAGCACCCGGAGGGGACAGGTCATCTATGGCTACACCTTC.

The rearrangement uses TRBV20-1 and TRBJ2-5; D is undetermined. Germline CDR1 DFQATT, CDR2 SNEGSKA (reference sequence). V dropped 5 bases and J dropped 5 bases, with 6 bases sitting between them. The CDR3 is 10 residues long. The CDR3 nucleotides read TGCAGTGCTGCGAGGGAGACCCAGTACTTC. This sequence encodes CSAARETQYF.

The chain employs TRBV25-1 and TRBJ1-5; D might be TRBD1 (5 bases). Trimming removed 1 base at V and 5 bases at J, with 21 bases between. The germline CDR1 and CDR2 sequences are MGHDK and SYGVNS. There are 18 residues in the CDR3. As DNA, the CDR3 is TGTGCCAGCAGTGAATTAGTAGGAGGGCAGGGACGGGATCAGCCCCAGCATTTT. Its translation: CASSELVGGQGRDQPQHF.

V usage is TRBV2 and J usage is TRBJ1-2, with D perhaps TRBD1 (5 bases). Germline V CDR1 and CDR2: SNHLY, FYNNEI. This CDR3 is 13 amino acids long. V shed 1 base and J shed 4 bases, with 7 bases lying between them. DNA of the CDR3: TGTGCCAGCAGTGAAGACGGGGCCTATGGCTACACCTTC. This sequence encodes CASSEDGAYGYTF.

The CDR3 is CASSVETGGYEQYF. Here the CDR3 DNA reads TGTGCCAGCAGCGTGGAGACAGGGGGCTACGAGCAGTACTTC. This rearrangement joins TRBV9 to TRBJ2-7, with TRBD1 matching over 9 bases. The V gene end was trimmed by 2 bases and the J gene end by 3 bases; junction bases not matched to a gene: 3. In germline, CDR1 is SGDLS, CDR2 YYNGEE. The CDR3 has 14 residues.